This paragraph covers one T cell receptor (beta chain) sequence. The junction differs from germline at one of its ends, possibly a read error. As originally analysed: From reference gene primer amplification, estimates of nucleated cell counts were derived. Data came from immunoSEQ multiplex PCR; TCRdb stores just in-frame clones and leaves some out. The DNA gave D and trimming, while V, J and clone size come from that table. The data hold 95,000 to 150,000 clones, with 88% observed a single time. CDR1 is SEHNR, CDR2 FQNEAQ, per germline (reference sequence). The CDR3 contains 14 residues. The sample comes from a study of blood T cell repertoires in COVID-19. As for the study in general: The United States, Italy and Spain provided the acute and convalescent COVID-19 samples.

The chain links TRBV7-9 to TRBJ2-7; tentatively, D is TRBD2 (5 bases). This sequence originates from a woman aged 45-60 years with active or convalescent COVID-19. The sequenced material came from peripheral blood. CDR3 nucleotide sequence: TGTGCCAGCAGCCTAGCCGGGATAACCTACGAGCAGTACTTC. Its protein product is CASSLAGITYEQYF.